What follows are 17 T cell receptor beta chains derived from one specimen sequenced in a study of T cells in Graves' hyperthyroidism and ophthalmopathy. TCR beta CDR3 regions were amplified from RNA. When the TCR CDR3 underwent first-round RT-PCR, the HTBI primer set was used. TCRdb redid the calling of the multiplex PCR reads with MiXCR, one entry per CDR3 protein. The table lists 250,000 or so distinct CDR3 sequences, approximately 15% of them singletons. Sequencing was performed on blood. The origin of the receptors is a middle-aged woman with Graves' hyperthyroidism that later progressed to Graves' ophthalmopathy.

There are a few counts of this clonotype. The chain carries TRBV6-1 and TRBJ1-1; D may be TRBD1 (5 bases). This CDR3 has 13 amino acids. Germline V gives CDR1 MNHNS, CDR2 SASEGT. The germline V and J ends were trimmed by 4 bases and 10 bases, with 16 bases remaining between them. The CDR3 DNA reads as TGTGCCAGCAGTGCAAAGGAGGGGTTATTAGCTTTCTTT. Its translation is CASSAKEGLLAFF.

In this sample, this clonotype turned up many times. This chain links TRBV28 with TRBJ1-1; the D gene is possibly TRBD1 (5 bases). There are 14 residues in the CDR3. Germline CDR1 is MDHEN and CDR2 is SYDVKM. Trimming left V 7 bases short and J 0 bases short, with 12 bases between. The CDR3 DNA follows: TGTGCCAGCATCACAGGAGTCCTGAACACTGAAGCTTTCTTT. This translates into CASITGVLNTEAFF. The full variable domain, in which reference TRBV28 and TRBJ1-1 provide the parts outside the CDR3, is DVKVTQSSRYLVKRTGEKVFLECVQDMDHENMFWYRQDPGLGLRLIYFSYDVKMKEKGDIPEGYSVSREKKERFSLILESASTNQTSMYLCASITGVLNTEAFFGQGTRLTVV.

In its sample, this clonotype was seen many times. The rearrangement uses TRBV10-3 and TRBJ1-2; D is perhaps TRBD1 (5 bases). The CDR3 covers 16 residues. The V end was cut by 3 bases, the J end by 4 bases, with 18 bases between. The germline gives CDR1 ENHRY, CDR2 SYGVKD. CDR3: CAISDGFVGAVYGYTF. For the CDR3, the DNA is TGTGCCATCAGTGACGGTTTTGTAGGGGCAGTCTATGGCTACACCTTC.

Comments on this clonotype: A much larger clone is a single base away; this may be a read error. V gene TRBV7-9 combines with J gene TRBJ2-1, with D perhaps TRBD1 or TRBD2 (5 bases each). Germline V gives CDR1 SEHNR, CDR2 FQNEAQ (reference sequence). The V and J ends lost 0 bases and 7 bases respectively, with 25 bases between them. The CDR3 sequence is 19 residues long. CDR3 DNA: TGTGCCAGCAGCTTAGCGTGGGGACGGGGCGACTTTTCGGGTAATGAGCAGTTCTTC. This translates into CASSLAWGRGDFSGNEQFF.

This clonotype was counted at least ten times. The rearrangement joins TRBV10-2 to TRBJ2-1; D is ambiguous. V was clipped by 4 bases and J by 6 bases, with 16 bases between them. The CDR3 covers 15 residues. CDR1 and CDR2 (germline): WSHSY, SAAADI. The CDR3 region is CASSAALGLGNEQFF. The CDR3 DNA reads TGCGCCAGCAGTGCCGCTTTAGGGCTGGGCAATGAGCAGTTCTTC.

This clonotype was counted ten times or more. The chain is built from TRBV6-6 and TRBJ2-5; a possible D gene is TRBD1 (5 bases). Trimming stripped 0 bases from V and 5 bases from J, with 10 bases between. CDR1 is MNHNY and CDR2 is SVGAGI in the germline V gene (reference sequence). The CDR3 has 14 amino acids. The CDR3 DNA is TGTGCCAGCAGTTACTCAAGGGCAGGGGAGACCCAGTACTTC. Protein sequence: CASSYSRAGETQYF.

This clonotype was counted at least ten times. The gene calls are TRBV5-1 and TRBJ2-1; no firm D call. CDR3 length: 13 amino acids. V lost 2 bases and J 0 bases, leaving 3 bases between the germline ends. Germline V gene sequence: CDR1 SGHRS, CDR2 YFSETQ. The CDR3 protein is CASSFGSYNEQFF. CDR3 in DNA: TGCGCCAGCAGCTTCGGCTCCTACAATGAGCAGTTCTTC.

This clonotype has at least ten counts. This chain links TRBV7-2 with TRBJ2-7; possibly TRBD2 for D (6 bases). The V and J ends lost 7 bases and 2 bases respectively, with 21 bases between them. The CDR3 has 16 amino acids. Germline V gene sequence: CDR1 SGHTA, CDR2 FQGNSA. Here the CDR3 reads CASNSPGRTIAYEQYF. In DNA form, the CDR3 reads TGTGCCAGCAACTCACCCGGGAGAACGATCGCCTACGAGCAGTACTTC.

This clonotype was observed many times. The rearrangement uses TRBV7-9 and TRBJ2-3, with TRBD2 matching over 8 bases. Trimming cost V 1 base and J 5 bases; bases outside gene matches: 14. This CDR3 is 18 amino acids long. From germline, CDR1 is SEHNR and CDR2 FQNEAQ (reference sequence). The CDR3 sequence is CASSLGLPAGEVGDTQYF. The DNA for the CDR3 is TGTGCCAGCAGCTTAGGACTCCCAGCGGGAGAAGTAGGAGATACGCAGTATTTT.

The chain couples TRBV7-2 to TRBJ2-3, with D perhaps TRBD1 (6 bases). CDR3 size: 14 residues. CDR1 is SGHTA, CDR2 FQGNSA, per germline. Deletions cut 10 bases from V and 4 bases from J, with 18 bases between. CDR3 sequence: CATTGFGGSDTQYF. CDR3 nucleotide sequence: TGTGCCACCACAGGGTTTGGTGGTTCAGATACGCAGTATTTT.

This clonotype occurred a few times. This sequence joins TRBV20-1 and TRBJ1-5, with D tentatively TRBD1 (5 bases). The CDR3 consists of 13 residues. The germline V gene has CDR1 DFQATT and CDR2 SNEGSKA (reference sequence). V was trimmed by 0 bases and J by 7 bases, leaving 10 bases between them. The DNA of the CDR3 is TGCAGTGCTAGAGATGGGGGGTGGCAGCCCCAGCATTTT. Protein product: CSARDGGWQPQHF.

Remarks on this clonotype: A much larger clone sits a single nucleotide away, making a read error possible. V gene TRBV20-1 combines with J gene TRBJ2-1; TRBD1 is a possible D gene (5 bases). The J call is in doubt because the DNA end fits TRBJ2-7 better. The V gene's germline CDR1 is DFQATT and CDR2 SNEGSKA (reference sequence). This CDR3 spans 14 amino acids. CDR3 DNA sequence: TGCAGTGCTAGAGACAGGGTGTCCTACAATGAGCAGTACTTC. Its protein product is CSARDRVSYNEQYF.

The CDR3 region is CASSWGQGYTDTQYF. The CDR3 nucleotides read TGCGCCAGCAGCTGGGGACAGGGATACACAGATACGCAGTATTTT. This chain joins TRBV5-1 and TRBJ2-3, with TRBD1 matching 9 bases. This CDR3 comprises 15 residues. Losses at the gene ends were 3 bases for V and 2 bases for J; bases not matched to a gene: 4. Germline lookup yields CDR1 SGHRS and CDR2 YFSETQ.

In this sample, this clonotype turned up many times. V and J are TRBV5-1 and TRBJ2-3; D unclear. The CDR3 contains 15 residues. V was clipped by 2 bases and J by 0 bases, with 10 bases between them. Germline V gene sequence: CDR1 SGHRS, CDR2 YFSETQ. The CDR3 here is CASSFTVSSTDTQYF. Here the CDR3 DNA reads TGCGCCAGCAGCTTCACTGTATCTAGCACAGATACGCAGTATTTT. The full variable domain, rest sourced from reference TRBV5-1 and TRBJ2-3, is KAGVTQTPRYLIKTRGQQVTLSCSPISGHRSVSWYQQTPGQGLQFLFEYFSETQRNKGNFPGRFSGRQFSNSRSEMNVSTLELGDSALYLCASSFTVSSTDTQYFGPGTRLTVL.

The genes are TRBV28 and TRBJ1-5, with 10 positions matching TRBD1. The V and J ends lost 8 bases and 11 bases, in that order; junction bases with no gene match: 3. The CDR3 runs 11 residues. In germline, CDR1 is MDHEN, CDR2 SYDVKM. The CDR3 bases are TGTGCCAGCGGGACAGGGGACTCCCAGCATTTT. It translates to CASGTGDSQHF.

J is TRBJ1-4 and V is TRBV15, with D hard to call. Deletions cut 5 bases from V and 8 bases from J, with 6 bases between. There are 11 residues in the CDR3. Germline V lookup: CDR1 LNHNV, CDR2 YYDKDF (reference sequence). CDR3 region: CATSGVEKLFF. CDR3 nucleotides: TGTGCCACCAGCGGGGTAGAAAAACTGTTTTTT.

This rearrangement joins TRBV9 to TRBJ1-6, with TRBD1 matching over 7 bases. This CDR3 contains 14 residues. V shed 3 bases, J shed 7 bases, and the junction held 4 bases outside the gene matches. Germline loops: CDR1 SGDLS, CDR2 YYNGEE. The CDR3 DNA sequence: TGTGCCAGCAGCGGCTGGGACAGAAATTCACCCCTCCACTTT. It yields the protein CASSGWDRNSPLHF.